Listed below are T cell receptor beta chains from one sample, sequenced in a study of control samples from healthy donors and cancer patients. Libraries were prepared by immunoSEQ multiplex PCR; TCRdb keeps only in-frame clonotypes and omits some of them. Here the sample spans 130,000 or so clones, roughly 90% being singletons. Sequences were obtained from blood. These receptors originate from a man aged 50 to 59 in good health. Each CDR3 is given with its conserved first and last residue. A D gene is named only where the DNA matches it firmly. Some rows have no size entry. The others give once, few or many, or a class for an expanded clone.

V gene,J gene,D gene,clone size,CDR3 DNA,CDR3 protein
TRBV11-2,TRBJ1-3,TRBD1,.,TGTGCCAGCAGCGCGGGGACAGGCCCTGGAAACACCATATATTTT,CASSAGTGPGNTIYF
TRBV21-1,TRBJ2-7,.,.,TGTGCCAGCAGCATCCTCACCGGGACAGCCTACGAGCAGTACTTC,CASSILTGTAYEQYF
TRBV14,TRBJ1-1,.,.,TGTGCCAGCAGCCAAGACAGGAATCGGGCTGAAGCTTTCTTT,CASSQDRNRAEAFF
TRBV6-4,TRBJ1-6,.,few,TGTGCCAGCAGTGACTCGGACGGAGATTCACCCCTCCACTTT,CASSDSDGDSPLHF
TRBV5-4,TRBJ2-6,TRBD1,.,TGTGCCAGCAGCTTGGCCGGGGACAGGGGTCCCAACGTCCTGACTTTC,CASSLAGDRGPNVLTF
TRBV10-3,TRBJ2-3,.,.,TGTGCCATCAAACGGGACGGGACAGATACGCAGTATTTT,CAIKRDGTDTQYF
TRBV27,TRBJ1-1,.,.,TGTGCCAGCAGTTTAAGGGCTACAATGAACACTGAAGCTTTCTTT,CASSLRATMNTEAFF
TRBV6-5,TRBJ1-2,.,.,TGTGCCAGCACAAGACAGGCGGCCGGCTACACCTTC,CASTRQAAGYTF
TRBV18,TRBJ2-7,.,.,TGTGCCAGCTCACCACCCCACTTAAGGGGCTACGAGCAGTACTTC,CASSPPHLRGYEQYF
TRBV11-2,TRBJ2-7,TRBD1,.,TGTGCCAGCAGCTTCCCGGGACAGGGGGCCTACGAGCAGTACTTC,CASSFPGQGAYEQYF
TRBV7-2,TRBJ2-3,TRBD2,.,TGTGCCAGCAGCTCCCCTAGCGGGGGAACAGATACGCAGTATTTT,CASSSPSGGTDTQYF
TRBV7-9,TRBJ2-1,.,once,TGTGCCAGCAGCTTAGAAGGGCCTTTCATCAGGGCCTCCTACAATGAGCAGTTCTTC,CASSLEGPFIRASYNEQFF
TRBV19,TRBJ2-2,TRBD1,.,TGTGCCAGTAGTATCCACAGGGGGCCCACCGGGGAGCTGTTTTTT,CASSIHRGPTGELFF
TRBV6-4,TRBJ1-5,.,.,TGTGCCAGCAGTCGGGACCTTAGCAATCAGCCCCAGCATTTT,CASSRDLSNQPQHF
TRBV29-1,TRBJ1-1,.,.,TGCAGCCCTACTCTTGATCCAGGCACTGAAGCTTTCTTT,CSPTLDPGTEAFF
TRBV29-1,TRBJ1-6,.,.,TGCAGCGCAAAAATGAGGAGCTCCTATAATTCACCCCTCCACTTT,CSAKMRSSYNSPLHF
TRBV19,TRBJ1-5,.,.,TGTGCCAGTAGTATTCAAGCCTGGAATCAGCCCCAGCATTTT,CASSIQAWNQPQHF
TRBV7-2,TRBJ2-1,.,.,TGTGCCAGCAAAGGAAGGACGGGGGGCCCCTACAATGAGCAGTTCTTC,CASKGRTGGPYNEQFF
TRBV12-3/TRBV12-4,TRBJ1-5,TRBD1,.,TGTGCCGCAGGGACAGGGCCTATGATGCCCCAGCATTTT,CAAGTGPMMPQHF
TRBV9,TRBJ2-3,.,.,TGTGCCAGCGGTCGGGGGTTCACAGATACGCAGTATTTT,CASGRGFTDTQYF
TRBV5-8,TRBJ1-3,TRBD1,.,TGTGCCAGCAGGTCAGACAGGGTACCTGGAAACACCATATATTTT,CASRSDRVPGNTIYF
TRBV2,TRBJ1-2,.,.,TGTGCCAGCAGTGGACCTGACAGCCCTGACTATGGCTACACCTTC,CASSGPDSPDYGYTF
TRBV9,TRBJ1-6,TRBD1,.,TGTGCCAGCAGCCCCAGGGGGGACTCGGATTCACCCCTCCACTTT,CASSPRGDSDSPLHF
TRBV12-3/TRBV12-4,TRBJ2-7,TRBD1,.,TGTGCCGGACAGGGCCACGAGCAGTACTTC,CAGQGHEQYF
TRBV19,TRBJ2-7,.,once,TGTGCCAGTAGCCAAACGAGTTCCTACGAGCAGTACTTC,CASSQTSSYEQYF
TRBV7-6,TRBJ1-1,.,few,TGTGCCAGCAGCCATGAGGGACAGAACACTGAAGCTTTCTTT,CASSHEGQNTEAFF
TRBV12-3/TRBV12-4,TRBJ2-7,.,.,TGTGCCAGCAGTCCCCATTTAGACTACGAGCAGTACTTC,CASSPHLDYEQYF
TRBV27,TRBJ2-3,TRBD1,once,TGTGCCAGCGCCCGACAGGGGGCAACAGATACGCAGTATTTT,CASARQGATDTQYF
TRBV12-3/TRBV12-4,TRBJ1-4,.,.,TGTGCCAGCAGTAGCCTTCGAGGGGGAAAACTGTTTTTT,CASSSLRGGKLFF
TRBV16,TRBJ2-1,TRBD2,.,TGTGCCAGCAGCCACCCGGGACTAGCGAGCTCCTACAATGAGCAGTTCTTC,CASSHPGLASSYNEQFF
TRBV9,TRBJ2-1,.,once,TGTGCCAGCAGCGTAGGGGCGTCAGCCTACAATGAGCAGTTCTTC,CASSVGASAYNEQFF
TRBV4-2,TRBJ2-5,.,.,TGTGCCAGCAGCCAAGTTGGGTCCGGGACAAAACAAGAGACCCAGTACTTC,CASSQVGSGTKQETQYF
TRBV18,TRBJ1-1,TRBD1,few,TGTGCCAGCTCACCGTCGACAGGGGGGAGCGGTGAAGCTTTCTTT,CASSPSTGGSGEAFF
TRBV5-1,TRBJ1-2,.,.,TGCGCCAGCAGCTTGGAAGTCCCCAGGGAGGATGGCTACACCTTC,CASSLEVPREDGYTF
TRBV6-2/TRBV6-3,TRBJ2-4,TRBD2,once,TGTGCCAGCAGTGCCCGCCTAGCGGGGGGGCCTTCGACTTTAGCCAAAAACATTCAGTACTTC,CASSARLAGGPSTLAKNIQYF
TRBV6-5,TRBJ1-6,TRBD1,once,TGTGCCAGCAGTTACAGGGGGCGACAATCACCCCTCCACTTT,CASSYRGRQSPLHF
TRBV28,TRBJ2-7,TRBD2,.,TGTGCCAGCAGTCCCCTTATGATAGCGGGGGGAAGGTACGAGCAGTACTTC,CASSPLMIAGGRYEQYF
TRBV5-1,TRBJ2-1,.,.,TGCGCCAGCAGCCTGTACCGGGGGGCCGGGAGGGGGCCCCCTTCCTACAATGAGCAGTTCTTC,CASSLYRGAGRGPPSYNEQFF
TRBV18,TRBJ2-3,.,.,TGTGCCAGCTCACCACCATCTCGACGGGAAGGCACAGATACGCAGTATTTT,CASSPPSRREGTDTQYF
TRBV5-4,TRBJ2-5,TRBD2,.,TGTGCCAGCAGCTTCTACGGGGGGGAGACCCAGTACTTC,CASSFYGGETQYF
TRBV29-1,TRBJ1-5,.,.,TGCAGCGTTGTCATAGGACCCAATCAGCCCCAGCATTTT,CSVVIGPNQPQHF
TRBV5-1,TRBJ1-1,.,.,TGCGCCAGCAGCTTGTTAGTCAAAGGGAACACTGAAGCTTTCTTT,CASSLLVKGNTEAFF
TRBV27,TRBJ2-6,.,few,TGTGCCAGCAGTCCTAACAATCGTTATCAGGGATCTGGGGCCAACGTCCTGACTTTC,CASSPNNRYQGSGANVLTF
TRBV6-5,TRBJ2-6,.,.,TGTGCCAGCAGTTATTCGAGCTCTGGGGCCAACGTCCTGACTTTC,CASSYSSSGANVLTF
TRBV10-3,TRBJ1-5,TRBD1,.,TGTGCCATCAGTGCGGGGGACAGGGTGGGGCAGCCCCAGCATTTT,CAISAGDRVGQPQHF
TRBV25-1,TRBJ2-7,.,.,TGTGCCAGCAGTGAATTGGGGATCTACGAGCAGTACTTC,CASSELGIYEQYF
TRBV7-7,TRBJ2-3,.,.,TGTGCCAGCGCCCAGGGGGGAAGTAGAACAGATACGCAGTATTTT,CASAQGGSRTDTQYF